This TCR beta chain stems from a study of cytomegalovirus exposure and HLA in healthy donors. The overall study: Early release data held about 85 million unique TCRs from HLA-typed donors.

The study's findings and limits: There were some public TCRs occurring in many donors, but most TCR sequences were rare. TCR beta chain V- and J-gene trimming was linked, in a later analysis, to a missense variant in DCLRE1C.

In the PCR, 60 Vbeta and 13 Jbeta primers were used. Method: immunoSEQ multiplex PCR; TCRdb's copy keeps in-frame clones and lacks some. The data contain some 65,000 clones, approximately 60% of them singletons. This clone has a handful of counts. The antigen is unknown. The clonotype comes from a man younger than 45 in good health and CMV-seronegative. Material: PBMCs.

CDR3 in DNA: TGTGCCAGCAGCCAATCGTTTTTGACAGAGGAGTACTTC. Translation gives CASSQSFLTEEYF. This chain connects TRBV16 to TRBJ2-7, with D possibly matching TRBD1 (5 bases). The germline V gene has CDR1 KGHSY and CDR2 FQNENV. CDR3 length: 13 amino acids. Trimming stripped 0 bases from V and 11 bases from J, with 14 bases between.